This T cell receptor (beta chain) was recorded in a study of blood T cell dynamics during melanoma immunotherapy. Study details: Standard first-line treatment here was pembrolizumab or nivolumab plus ipilimumab in metastatic melanoma. General study points: The study could not tell melanoma-specific clones from general immune activation.

Assay: immunoSEQ multiplex PCR; the TCRdb copy retains only in-frame clones and omits some. The table lists 9,000 to 13,000 clones, 84% of them singletons. Turning to this clone: Antigen unknown.

Time point indicated: pre-treatment baseline. Sampling occurred pretreatment (T0) and at week 3 (W3), after cycle one of checkpoint blockade. Response was assessed by RECIST 1.1 at 12 weeks, except a couple of rapid progressors. The receptor was derived from a human donor with melanoma. Sample: blood, taken from a patient treated with checkpoint blockade.

In DNA form, the CDR3 reads TGTGCCAGCAGTTATGGGGACAGGGGAAGTTCACCCCTCCACTTT. This translates into CASSYGDRGSSPLHF. This rearrangement joins TRBV6-6 to TRBJ1-6; 10 nucleotides align to TRBD1. Germline values: CDR1 MNHNY, CDR2 SVGAGI (reference sequence). The V segment lost 3 bases and the J segment 9 bases; nucleotides outside the gene matches: 5. CDR3 length equals 15 residues.